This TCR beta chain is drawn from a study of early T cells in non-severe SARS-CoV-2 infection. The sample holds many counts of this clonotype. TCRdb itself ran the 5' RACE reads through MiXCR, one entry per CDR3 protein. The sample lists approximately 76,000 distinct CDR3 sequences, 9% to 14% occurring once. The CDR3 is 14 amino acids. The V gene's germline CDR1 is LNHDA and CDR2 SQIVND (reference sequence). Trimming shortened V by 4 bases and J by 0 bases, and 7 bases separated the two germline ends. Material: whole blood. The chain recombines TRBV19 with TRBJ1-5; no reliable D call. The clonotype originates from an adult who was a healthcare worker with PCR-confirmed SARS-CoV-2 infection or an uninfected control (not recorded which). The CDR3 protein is CASSNGVSNQPQHF. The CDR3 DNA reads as TGTGCCAGTAGTAACGGGGTTAGCAATCAGCCCCAGCATTTT.